The text below deals with one T cell receptor (beta chain). Its antigen is still unknown. Patients had blood sampled at baseline and again on cycle 4 day 1 and cycle 7 day 1. The data were obtained in a study of OX40 agonist ivuxolimab in advanced cancers. Study background: As their treatment, patients were administered ivuxolimab, an agonistic anti-OX40 (CD134) antibody. Points from the study as a whole: Compared with CD4+, CD8+ T cells on average had more expanded clones.

Sequencing used immunoSEQ multiplex PCR; TCRdb keeps in-frame clones, though not all of them. Of 77,000 or so clones in the sample, roughly 94% were seen once. Deletions cut 7 bases from V and 8 bases from J, with 12 bases between. Germline assignment: CDR1 SGHVS and CDR2 FQNEAQ. The CDR3 has 12 residues. The starting material was CD4+ or CD8+ T cells sorted from blood, obtained in a trial of the OX40 agonist ivuxolimab. This TCR came from an adult with an advanced solid tumor such as melanoma, head and neck, liver or kidney cancer. The chain carries TRBV7-8 and TRBJ2-1, with D possibly being TRBD2 (5 bases). In DNA, the CDR3 is TGTGCCAGCACCCCCATCGGGGATGAGCAGTTCTTC. Protein product: CASTPIGDEQFF.